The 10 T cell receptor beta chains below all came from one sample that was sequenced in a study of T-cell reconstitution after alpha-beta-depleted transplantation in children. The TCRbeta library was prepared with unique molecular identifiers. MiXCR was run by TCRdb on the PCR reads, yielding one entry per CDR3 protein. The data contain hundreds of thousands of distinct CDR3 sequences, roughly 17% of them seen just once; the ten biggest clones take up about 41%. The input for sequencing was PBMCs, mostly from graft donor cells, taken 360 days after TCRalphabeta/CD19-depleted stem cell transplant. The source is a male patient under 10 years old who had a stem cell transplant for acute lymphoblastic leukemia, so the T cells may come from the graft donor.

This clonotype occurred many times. CDR3 protein: CSVRQANTGELFF. DNA of the CDR3: TGCAGCGTGCGACAGGCGAACACCGGGGAGCTGTTTTTT. This chain links TRBV29-1 with TRBJ2-2; possible D gene TRBD1, 6 bases. The germline V gene encodes CDR1 SQVTM and CDR2 ANQGSEA. With 6 bases removed from V and 0 bases from J, the gap between germline ends came to 8 bases. The CDR3 consists of 13 residues.

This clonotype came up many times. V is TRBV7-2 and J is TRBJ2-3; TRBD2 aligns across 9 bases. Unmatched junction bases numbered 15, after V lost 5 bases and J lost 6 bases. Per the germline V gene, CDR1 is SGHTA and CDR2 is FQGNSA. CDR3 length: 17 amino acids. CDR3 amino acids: CASSPFAGGPNGDTQYF. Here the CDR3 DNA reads TGTGCCAGCAGCCCCTTTGCGGGAGGGCCCAATGGCGATACGCAGTATTTT.

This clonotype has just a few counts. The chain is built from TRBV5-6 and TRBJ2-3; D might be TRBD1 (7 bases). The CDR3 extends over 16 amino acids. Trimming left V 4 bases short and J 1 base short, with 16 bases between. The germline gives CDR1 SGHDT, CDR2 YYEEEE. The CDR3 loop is CASSEQGRGGTDTQYF. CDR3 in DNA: TGTGCCAGCAGCGAACAGGGGCGGGGAGGCACAGATACGCAGTATTTT. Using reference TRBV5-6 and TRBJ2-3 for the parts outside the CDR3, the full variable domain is DAGVTQSPTHLIKTRGQQVTLRCSPKSGHDTVSWYQQALGQGPQFIFQYYEEEERQRGNFPDRFSGHQFPNYSSELNVNALLLGDSALYLCASSEQGRGGTDTQYFGPGTRLTVL.

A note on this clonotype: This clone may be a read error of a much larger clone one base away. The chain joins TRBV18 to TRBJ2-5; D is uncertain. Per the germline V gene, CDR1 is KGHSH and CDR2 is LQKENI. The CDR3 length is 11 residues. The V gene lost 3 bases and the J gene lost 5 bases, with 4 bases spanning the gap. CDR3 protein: CASSPDETQYF. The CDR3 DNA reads TGTGCCAGCTCACCGGACGAGACCCAGTACTTC.

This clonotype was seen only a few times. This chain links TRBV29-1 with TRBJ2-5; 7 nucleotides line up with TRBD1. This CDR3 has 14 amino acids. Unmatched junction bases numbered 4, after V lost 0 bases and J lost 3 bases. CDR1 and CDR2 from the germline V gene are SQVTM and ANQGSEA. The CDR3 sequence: CSVEDSRGKETQYF. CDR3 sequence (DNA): TGCAGCGTTGAAGACAGCAGGGGGAAAGAGACCCAGTACTTC.

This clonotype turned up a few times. The CDR3 DNA sequence: TGCGCCAGCAGCCGCGGACTAGCGGGAAACGGGGAGCTGTTTTTT. This codes for CASSRGLAGNGELFF. The rearrangement links TRBV4-1 to TRBJ2-2; 12 positions agree with TRBD2. V shed 4 bases and J 7 bases; nucleotides not matched to a gene: 4. The CDR3 covers 15 residues. Germline V lookup: CDR1 MGHRA, CDR2 YSYEKL.

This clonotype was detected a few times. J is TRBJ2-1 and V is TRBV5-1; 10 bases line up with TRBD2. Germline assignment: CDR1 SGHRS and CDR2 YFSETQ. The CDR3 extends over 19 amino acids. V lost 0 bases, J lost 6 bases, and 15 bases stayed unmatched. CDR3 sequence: CASSLGFLAGDPRSNEQFF. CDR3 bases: TGCGCCAGCAGCTTGGGGTTTCTAGCGGGAGACCCTAGATCCAATGAGCAGTTCTTC.

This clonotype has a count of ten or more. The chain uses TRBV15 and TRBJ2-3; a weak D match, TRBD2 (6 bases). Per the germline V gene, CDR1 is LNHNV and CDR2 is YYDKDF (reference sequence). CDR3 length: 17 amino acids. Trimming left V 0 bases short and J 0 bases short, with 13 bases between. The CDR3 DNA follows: TGTGCCACCAGCAGAGATCGGAGGGCAACAAGCACAGATACGCAGTATTTT. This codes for CATSRDRRATSTDTQYF.

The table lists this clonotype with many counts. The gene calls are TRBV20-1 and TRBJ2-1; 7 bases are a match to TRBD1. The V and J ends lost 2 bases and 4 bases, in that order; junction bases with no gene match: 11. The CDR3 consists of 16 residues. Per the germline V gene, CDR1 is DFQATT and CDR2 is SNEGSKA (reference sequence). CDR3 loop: CSARSFGQVLYNEQFF. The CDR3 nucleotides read TGCAGTGCTAGATCCTTTGGACAGGTGCTTTACAATGAGCAGTTCTTC.

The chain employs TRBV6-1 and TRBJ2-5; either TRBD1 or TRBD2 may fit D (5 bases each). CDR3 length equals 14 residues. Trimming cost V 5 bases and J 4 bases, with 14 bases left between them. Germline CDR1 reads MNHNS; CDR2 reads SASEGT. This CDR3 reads CASSKQAAGETQYF. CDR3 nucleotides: TGTGCCAGCAGTAAACAGGCGGCGGGAGAGACCCAGTACTTC.